These 32 T cell receptor beta chains originate from one sample sequenced in a study of T-cell memory formation after mild COVID-19. TCRdb re-called the 5' RACE reads with MiXCR, one entry per CDR3 protein. The sample lists 240,000 or so distinct CDR3 sequences; around a tenth were seen once. The specimen was PBMCs or a T cell subset sorted from them (not recorded which). Receptors were obtained from a man aged 18-30 years who had mild COVID-19 (a few samples of this study predate the infection). Cell type and time point are not known.

This clonotype was seen at least ten times. For the CDR3, the DNA is TGCAGTGCTGGCGGGGGAAGCACAGATACGCAGTATTTT. Its protein is CSAGGGSTDTQYF. The chain uses TRBV20-1 and TRBJ2-3; 7 bases line up with TRBD2. Germline V CDR1 and CDR2: DFQATT, SNEGSKA (reference sequence). The trim removed 5 bases at V and 0 bases at J, leaving 2 bases unmatched. The CDR3 consists of 13 residues.

This chain connects TRBV5-1 to TRBJ2-2; 11 bases are a match to TRBD1. CDR3 length: 18 amino acids. Per the germline V gene, CDR1 is SGHRS and CDR2 is YFSETQ. V gave up 7 bases and J gave up 6 bases; unmatched junction bases: 17. CDR3 sequence (DNA): TGCGCCAGCCTCACCACCGGGACAGGGGGTCTGAGTGCCGGGGAGCTGTTTTTT. Its protein product is CASLTTGTGGLSAGELFF.

This clonotype was detected a few times. The J gene is TRBJ2-1, the V gene TRBV7-2; D perhaps matches TRBD1 (6 bases). Trimming took 0 bases from V and 6 from J, leaving 9 bases between them. This CDR3 has 14 residues. The V gene's germline CDR1 is SGHTA and CDR2 FQGNSA. Here the CDR3 DNA reads TGTGCCAGCAGCTTAGCGGTACAGGGCAATGAGCAGTTCTTC. Amino acid sequence: CASSLAVQGNEQFF.

This clonotype was detected only a few times. V and J are TRBV5-1 and TRBJ2-5; D gene uncertain. Germline V gene data show CDR1 as SGHRS and CDR2 as YFSETQ. The CDR3 spans 15 residues. The ends were cut back, 0 bases at V and 1 base at J, with 10 bases in the middle. The CDR3 sequence is CASSLGLGGQETQYF. CDR3 sequence (DNA): TGCGCCAGCAGCTTGGGTTTGGGCGGCCAAGAGACCCAGTACTTC.

This clonotype was seen only a few times. The chain uses TRBV4-2 and TRBJ2-1; no firm D call. V was trimmed by 0 bases and J by 2 bases, leaving 11 bases between them. CDR3 length equals 16 residues. Germline CDR1 reads LGHNA; CDR2 reads YNFKEQ. This chain's CDR3 is CASSQDSLVTYNEQFF. CDR3 bases: TGTGCCAGCAGCCAAGATTCCTTAGTTACCTACAATGAGCAGTTCTTC.

This clonotype was observed at least ten times. The chain combines TRBV3-1 with TRBJ2-1; D may be TRBD2 (5 bases). CDR1 and CDR2 (germline): LGHDT, YNNKEL (reference sequence). The V end was cut by 3 bases, the J end by 14 bases, with 17 bases between. The CDR3 runs to 13 residues. For the CDR3, the DNA is TGTGCCAGCAGCCACGAAACTAGTCCCCGGGAGTTCTTC. Translated, it gives CASSHETSPREFF.

The chain combines TRBV4-1 with TRBJ1-1; TRBD1 matches 7 bases. The CDR3 has 16 residues. The germline gives CDR1 MGHRA, CDR2 YSYEKL. The trim removed 2 bases at V and 1 base at J, leaving 7 bases unmatched. CDR3: CASSQPRDSQNTEAFF. In DNA form, the CDR3 reads TGCGCCAGCAGCCAACCCCGGGACAGCCAGAACACTGAAGCTTTCTTT.

The V gene is TRBV5-4, the J gene TRBJ1-6; 7 nucleotides agree with TRBD1. Germline values: CDR1 SGHNT, CDR2 YYREEE (reference sequence). The CDR3 loop spans 17 amino acids. Losses at the gene ends were 1 base for V and 7 bases for J; bases not matched to a gene: 11. The CDR3 region has the DNA TGTGCCAGCAGCTTGACACCAGGGGGGGCTCAAAATTCACCCCTCCACTTT. Translation gives CASSLTPGGAQNSPLHF.

This clonotype has just a few counts. The chain is built from TRBV2 and TRBJ2-2, with D possibly being TRBD1 or TRBD2 (5 bases each). The germline V and J ends were trimmed by 7 bases and 6 bases, with 15 bases remaining between them. Germline V gives CDR1 SNHLY, CDR2 FYNNEI. The CDR3 runs 14 residues. The CDR3 nucleotides are TGTGCCAGCACTGGGACGGTTACGGCCGGGGAGCTGTTTTTT. It is translated as CASTGTVTAGELFF.

This clonotype came up a few times. V and J are TRBV11-2 and TRBJ2-5; the match to TRBD1 covers 8 bases. The trim removed 5 bases at V and 4 bases at J, leaving 9 bases unmatched. This CDR3 has 15 amino acids. Germline lookup yields CDR1 SGHAT and CDR2 FQNNGV. CDR3 loop: CASSIGLTGAETQYF. CDR3 DNA sequence: TGTGCCAGCAGCATCGGATTGACAGGGGCAGAGACCCAGTACTTC.

The chain employs TRBV20-1 and TRBJ1-4; 7 bases line up with TRBD1. The CDR3 extends over 13 amino acids. V was pared by 7 bases and J by 8 bases, with 10 bases of the junction left unmatched. Germline CDR1 is DFQATT and CDR2 is SNEGSKA (reference sequence). The CDR3 sequence is CSVLARGSEKLFF. The CDR3 bases are TGCAGTGTTCTAGCCAGGGGGAGCGAAAAACTGTTTTTT.

This clonotype has only a few counts. The chain links TRBV28 to TRBJ1-1; no firm D call. Trimming stripped 8 bases from V and 13 bases from J, with 8 bases between. The germline V gene encodes CDR1 MDHEN and CDR2 SYDVKM. The CDR3 is 8 amino acids. DNA of the CDR3: TGTGCCAGCTGGGAGGTTTTCTTT. Amino acids: CASWEVFF.

This clonotype was picked up a small number of times. CDR3 protein: CASSLLRAADQYF. DNA for the CDR3: TGTGCCAGCAGTTTACTAAGGGCAGCGGACCAGTACTTC. The V and J genes are TRBV27 and TRBJ2-5; a possible D gene is TRBD2 (5 bases). Between the trimmed V and J ends, which lost 2 bases and 10 bases, there was a span of 14 bases. The CDR3 has 13 residues. CDR1 is MNHEY and CDR2 is SMNVEV in the germline V gene (reference sequence).

This clonotype was observed a few times. This sequence joins TRBV30 and TRBJ1-1; D not resolved. This CDR3 spans 17 amino acids. The germline V and J ends were trimmed by 2 bases and 4 bases, with 23 bases remaining between them. The germline gives CDR1 GTSNPN, CDR2 SVGIG (reference sequence). This chain's CDR3 is CAWSNPASSGRRTEAFF. In DNA form, the CDR3 reads TGTGCCTGGAGTAATCCCGCCTCATCCGGTCGTCGCACTGAAGCTTTCTTT.

This chain links TRBV7-2 with TRBJ2-3, with D uncertain. CDR1 is SGHTA, CDR2 FQGNSA, per germline. V lost 6 bases and J 6 bases, leaving 19 bases between the germline ends. This CDR3 region has 15 residues. In DNA, the CDR3 is TGTGCCAGCAGTGGAGCCGGGCACACGATGGATACGCAGTATTTT. It is translated as CASSGAGHTMDTQYF.

The CDR3 sequence: CASSYSPRLGGEQYF. The DNA of the CDR3 is TGTGCCAGCAGTTACTCTCCCAGGCTGGGAGGCGAGCAGTACTTC. The chain couples TRBV6-5 to TRBJ2-7, with TRBD2 as a possible D gene (6 bases). The germline V and J ends were trimmed by 0 bases and 6 bases, with 15 bases remaining between them. The CDR3 spans 15 residues. Germline CDR1 is MNHEY and CDR2 is SVGAGI.

The sample holds a few counts of this clonotype. This rearrangement joins TRBV10-1 to TRBJ2-2, with D perhaps TRBD1 (6 bases). The CDR3 is 13 amino acids. Per the germline V gene, CDR1 is WNHNN and CDR2 is SYGVQD (reference sequence). V was shortened by 6 bases and J by 7 bases, with 12 bases between the two germline ends. The CDR3 reads CASRENRDGELFF. In DNA form, the CDR3 reads TGCGCCAGCAGGGAAAACAGGGACGGGGAGCTGTTTTTT.

The chain employs TRBV10-2 and TRBJ2-7; D gene ambiguous. Trimming cost V 0 bases and J 2 bases, with 17 bases left between them. Germline V gene sequence: CDR1 WSHSY, CDR2 SAAADI. The CDR3 is made up of 17 amino acids. CDR3 region: CASSESLMSGGAYEQYF. The CDR3 region has the DNA TGCGCCAGCAGTGAGTCGTTGATGTCAGGTGGGGCCTACGAGCAGTACTTC.

V is TRBV9 and J is TRBJ2-2, with 7 bases fitting TRBD2. Trimming took 3 bases from V and 2 from J; bases not matched to a gene: 1. CDR3 length equals 14 residues. The V gene's germline CDR1 is SGDLS and CDR2 YYNGEE. CDR3 sequence (DNA): TGTGCCAGCAGCGCGGGGGGTAACACCGGGGAGCTGTTTTTT. Amino acid sequence: CASSAGGNTGELFF.

A few counts support this clonotype. This chain connects TRBV27 to TRBJ1-6; D is unclear. The CDR3 loop spans 16 amino acids. V was clipped by 5 bases and J by 0 bases, with 11 bases between them. In germline, CDR1 is MNHEY, CDR2 SMNVEV (reference sequence). CDR3 region: CASSRGRSSYNSPLHF. The DNA of the CDR3 is TGTGCCAGCAGTAGAGGAAGGAGCTCCTATAATTCACCCCTCCACTTT.

This clonotype was observed at least ten times. The CDR3 DNA follows: TGTGCCAGCAGCGGAGGCCAGGACCGAAACATTCAGTACTTC. It translates to CASSGGQDRNIQYF. The chain combines TRBV7-2 with TRBJ2-4; tentatively, D is TRBD2 (5 bases). The V end was cut by 5 bases, the J end by 6 bases, with 14 bases between. CDR3 length equals 14 residues. Germline CDR1 SGHTA, CDR2 FQGNSA.

In this sample, this clonotype turned up a few times. The chain is built from TRBV28 and TRBJ2-7, with D hard to call. Germline V CDR1 and CDR2: MDHEN, SYDVKM. The CDR3 is 13 amino acids. V gave up 8 bases and J gave up 0 bases, with 11 bases separating them. CDR3 region: CASLSGSSYEQYF. CDR3 sequence (DNA): TGTGCCAGCCTCTCGGGCTCCTCCTACGAGCAGTACTTC.

At least ten counts were recorded for this clonotype. The rearrangement links TRBV5-5 to TRBJ1-1; 7 positions agree with TRBD1. The trim removed 3 bases at V and 2 bases at J, leaving 13 bases unmatched. The CDR3 extends over 17 amino acids. Germline lookup yields CDR1 SGHKS and CDR2 YYEKEE (reference sequence). The CDR3 nucleotides read TGTGCCAGCAGCTGGTTAGGACTGGGACAGCCCAACACTGAAGCTTTCTTT. Translating gives CASSWLGLGQPNTEAFF. Based on the CDR3 plus reference TRBV5-5 and TRBJ1-1, the full variable domain is DAGVTQSPTHLIKTRGQQVTLRCSPISGHKSVSWYQQVLGQGPQFIFQYYEKEERGRGNFPDRFSARQFPNYSSELNVNALLLGDSALYLCASSWLGLGQPNTEAFFGQGTRLTVV.

There are a few counts of this clonotype. This chain uses TRBV20-1 with TRBJ1-2; weak D call: TRBD1 (6 bases). CDR1 DFQATT and CDR2 SNEGSKA come from the germline V gene (reference sequence). The CDR3 totals 12 residues. V shed 6 bases and J shed 4 bases, with 12 bases lying between them. The CDR3 spells CSAPPGAYGYTF. The CDR3 region has the DNA TGCAGTGCCCCCCCAGGGGCCTATGGCTACACCTTC.

This clonotype turned up a few times. V and J are TRBV5-5 and TRBJ1-3; D is possibly TRBD1 (5 bases). The V and J ends lost 4 bases and 1 base respectively, with 18 bases between them. CDR3 length equals 17 residues. Germline CDR1 and CDR2: SGHKS and YYEKEE (reference sequence). Here the CDR3 DNA reads TGTGCCAGCAGCGCGACGTGGGCAGGACAATCTGGAAACACCATATATTTT. It translates to CASSATWAGQSGNTIYF.

J is TRBJ2-7 and V is TRBV6-2 or TRBV6-3; D gene unclear. The CDR3 spans 15 residues. Germline V gene sequence: CDR1 MNHEY, CDR2 SVGEGT. Deletions cut 7 bases from V and 0 bases from J, with 16 bases between. In nucleotides, the CDR3 is TGTGCCAGCAATCCCCCCGGTTACAGCTCCTACGAGCAGTACGTC. Translation gives CASNPPGYSSYEQYV.

This clonotype was detected a few times. The chain links TRBV4-1 to TRBJ1-3, with D tentatively TRBD1 (6 bases). Germline V lookup: CDR1 MGHRA, CDR2 YSYEKL. The CDR3 length is 14 residues. The ends were cut back, 4 bases at V and 0 bases at J, with 7 bases in the middle. The CDR3 region is CASSPGHSGNTIYF. In DNA form, the CDR3 reads TGCGCCAGCAGCCCGGGACACTCTGGAAACACCATATATTTT.

This clonotype was picked up a small number of times. This chain uses TRBV24-1 with TRBJ2-3; TRBD1 agrees at 9 bases. Germline V gene lookup returns CDR1 KGHDR and CDR2 SFDVKD. This CDR3 comprises 12 residues. V dropped 9 bases and J dropped 5; count of bases not matched to a gene: 2. The CDR3 nucleotides read TGTGCCACCTCGGGACAGGGAGATACGCAGTATTTT. Its protein is CATSGQGDTQYF.

This chain joins TRBV4-2 and TRBJ2-3; the match to TRBD2 covers 8 bases. The CDR3 has 16 residues. The J segment lost 3 bases and the V segment lost 6 bases, leaving 11 bases of the junction unmatched. CDR1 is LGHNA, CDR2 YNFKEQ, per germline. Here the CDR3 DNA reads TGTGCCAGCAGACGTACCGCGGGGGGTCAGACAGATACGCAGTATTTT. It is translated as CASRRTAGGQTDTQYF.

This clonotype has at least ten counts. The genes are TRBV7-2 and TRBJ1-4; TRBD1 might be the D (6 bases). CDR1 is SGHTA, CDR2 FQGNSA, per germline. The CDR3 runs to 15 residues. The ends were cut back, 5 bases at V and 6 bases at J, with 16 bases in the middle. DNA of the CDR3: TGTGCCAGCAGCCGAGGACAGACTAAACATGAAAAACTGTTTTTT. Encoded protein: CASSRGQTKHEKLFF.

The gene calls are TRBV7-9 and TRBJ2-2; TRBD1 might be the D (6 bases). Germline CDR1 is SEHNR and CDR2 is FQNEAQ (reference sequence). CDR3 length: 13 amino acids. The germline V and J ends were trimmed by 11 bases and 4 bases, with 14 bases remaining between them. Here the CDR3 reads CASRAGATGELFF. The CDR3 nucleotides are TGTGCCTCGAGAGCAGGGGCCACCGGGGAGCTGTTTTTT.

This clonotype was detected ten times or more. This chain joins TRBV2 and TRBJ1-2, with D unclear. The CDR3 runs 10 residues. The V end lost 4 bases, the J end lost 5 bases, and 2 bases lay between the germline ends. Per the germline V gene, CDR1 is SNHLY and CDR2 is FYNNEI. The CDR3: CASSGYGYTF. In nucleotides, the CDR3 is TGTGCCAGCAGTGGATATGGCTACACCTTC.